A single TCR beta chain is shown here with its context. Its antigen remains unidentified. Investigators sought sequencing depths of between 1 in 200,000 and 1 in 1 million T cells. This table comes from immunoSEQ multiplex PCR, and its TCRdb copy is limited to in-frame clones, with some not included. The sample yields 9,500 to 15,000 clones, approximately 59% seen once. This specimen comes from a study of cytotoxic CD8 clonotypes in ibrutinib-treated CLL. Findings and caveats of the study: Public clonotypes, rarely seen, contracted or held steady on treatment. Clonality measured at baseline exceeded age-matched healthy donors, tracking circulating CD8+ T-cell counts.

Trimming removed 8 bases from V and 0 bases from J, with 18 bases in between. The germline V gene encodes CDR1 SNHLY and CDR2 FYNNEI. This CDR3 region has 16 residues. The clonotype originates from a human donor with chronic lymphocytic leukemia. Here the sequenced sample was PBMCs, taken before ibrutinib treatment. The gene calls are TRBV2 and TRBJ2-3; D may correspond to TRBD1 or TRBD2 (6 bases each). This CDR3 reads CASGGGSMASTDTQYF. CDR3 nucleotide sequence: TGTGCCAGCGGAGGGGGGTCTATGGCTAGCACAGATACGCAGTATTTT.